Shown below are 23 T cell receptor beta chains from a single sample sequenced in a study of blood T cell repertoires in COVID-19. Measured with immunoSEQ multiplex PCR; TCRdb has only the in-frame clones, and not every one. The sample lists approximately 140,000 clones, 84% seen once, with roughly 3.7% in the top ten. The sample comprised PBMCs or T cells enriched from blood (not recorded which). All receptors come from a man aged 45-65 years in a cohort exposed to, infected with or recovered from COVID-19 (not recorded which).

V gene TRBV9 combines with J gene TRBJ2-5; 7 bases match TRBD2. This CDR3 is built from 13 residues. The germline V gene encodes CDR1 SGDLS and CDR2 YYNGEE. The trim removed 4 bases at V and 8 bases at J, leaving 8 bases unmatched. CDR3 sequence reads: CASSKRGDDTQYF. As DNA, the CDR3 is TGTGCCAGCAGCAAGCGGGGTGATGATACCCAGTACTTC. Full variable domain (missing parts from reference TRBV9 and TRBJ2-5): DSGVTQTPKHLITATGQRVTLRCSPRSGDLSVYWYQQSLDQGLQFLIQYYNGEERAKGNILERFSAQQFPDLHSELNLSSLELGDSALYFCASSKRGDDTQYFGPGTRLLVL.

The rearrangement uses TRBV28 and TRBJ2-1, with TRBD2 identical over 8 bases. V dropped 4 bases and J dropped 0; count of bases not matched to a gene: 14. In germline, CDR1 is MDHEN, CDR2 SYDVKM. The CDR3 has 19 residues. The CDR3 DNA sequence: TGTGCCAGCAGTTCTCCCGCAGCGGGAGAGGGGAGCTCCTACAATGAGCAGTTCTTC. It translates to CASSSPAAGEGSSYNEQFF.

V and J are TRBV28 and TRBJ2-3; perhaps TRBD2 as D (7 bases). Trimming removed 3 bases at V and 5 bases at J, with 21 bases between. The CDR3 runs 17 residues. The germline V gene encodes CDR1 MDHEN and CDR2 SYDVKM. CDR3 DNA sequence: TGTGCCAGCAGTTTTGCGGGGGCCTCCGCTGGGGGAGATACGCAGTATTTT. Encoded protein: CASSFAGASAGGDTQYF.

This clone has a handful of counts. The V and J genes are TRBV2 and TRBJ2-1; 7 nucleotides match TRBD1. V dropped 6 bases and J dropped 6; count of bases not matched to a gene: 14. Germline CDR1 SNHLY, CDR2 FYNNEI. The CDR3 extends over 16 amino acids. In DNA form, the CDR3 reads TGTGCCAGCAGCCCCCTCATGGACAGGTATGGCAATGAGCAGTTCTTC. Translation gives CASSPLMDRYGNEQFF.

The CDR3 nucleotides read TGTGCCAGTAGTATCGGGAAGAGGACAGATACGCAGTATTTT. Translated: CASSIGKRTDTQYF. The rearrangement uses TRBV19 and TRBJ2-3; D perhaps matches TRBD2 (5 bases). CDR3 length: 14 residues. CDR1 LNHDA and CDR2 SQIVND come from the germline V gene (reference sequence). V was pared by 3 bases and J by 3 bases, with 10 bases between.

The CDR3 DNA is TGCGCCAGCAAAGACGGACAAAGCTCCTACGAGCAGTACTTC. As protein: CASKDGQSSYEQYF. The chain is built from TRBV10-2 and TRBJ2-7; D might be TRBD1 (5 bases). The CDR3 has 14 amino acids. Germline lookup yields CDR1 WSHSY and CDR2 SAAADI. V shed 7 bases and J shed 0 bases, with 13 bases lying between them.

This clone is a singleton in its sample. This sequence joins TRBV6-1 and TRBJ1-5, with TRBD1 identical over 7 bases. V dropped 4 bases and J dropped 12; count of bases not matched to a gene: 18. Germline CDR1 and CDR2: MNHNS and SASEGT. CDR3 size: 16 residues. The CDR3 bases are TGTGCCAGCAGTGTTACCGGCCGGGACAGAGGGAACGGCCAGCATTTT. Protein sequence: CASSVTGRDRGNGQHF.

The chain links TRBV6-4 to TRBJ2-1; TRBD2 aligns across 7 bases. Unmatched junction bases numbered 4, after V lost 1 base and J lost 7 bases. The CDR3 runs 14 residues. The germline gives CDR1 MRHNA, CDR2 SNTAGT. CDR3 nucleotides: TGTGCCAGCAGTGACTTCGGGGGGAGGAATGAGCAGTTCTTC. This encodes CASSDFGGRNEQFF.

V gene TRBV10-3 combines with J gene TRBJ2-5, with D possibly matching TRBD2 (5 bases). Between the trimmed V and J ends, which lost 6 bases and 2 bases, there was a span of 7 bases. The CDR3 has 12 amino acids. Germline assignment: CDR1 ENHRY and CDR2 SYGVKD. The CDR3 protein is CAISRGQETQYF. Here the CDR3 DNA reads TGTGCCATCAGCCGGGGTCAAGAGACCCAGTACTTC.

CDR3 sequence (DNA): TGTGCCAGTAGTATGACAGGGGGCGCCTTCTACGAGCAGTACTTC. Its translation: CASSMTGGAFYEQYF. The V gene is TRBV19, the J gene TRBJ2-7; the match to TRBD1 covers 10 bases. Germline V gene lookup returns CDR1 LNHDA and CDR2 SQIVND (reference sequence). The CDR3 sequence is 15 residues long. Trimming took 3 bases from V and 3 from J; bases not matched to a gene: 5. The variable domain in full, completed from reference TRBV19 and TRBJ2-7, reads DGGITQSPKYLFRKEGQNVTLSCEQNLNHDAMYWYRQDPGQGLRLIYYSQIVNDFQKGDIAEGYSVSREKKESFPLTVTSAQKNPTAFYLCASSMTGGAFYEQYFGPGTRLTVT.

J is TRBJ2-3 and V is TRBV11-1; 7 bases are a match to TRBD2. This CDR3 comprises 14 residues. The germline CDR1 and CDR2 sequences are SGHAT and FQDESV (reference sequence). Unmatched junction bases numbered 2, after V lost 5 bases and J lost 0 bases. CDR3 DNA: TGTGCCAGCAGCCCCGGGGGGAGCACAGATACGCAGTATTTT. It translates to CASSPGGSTDTQYF.

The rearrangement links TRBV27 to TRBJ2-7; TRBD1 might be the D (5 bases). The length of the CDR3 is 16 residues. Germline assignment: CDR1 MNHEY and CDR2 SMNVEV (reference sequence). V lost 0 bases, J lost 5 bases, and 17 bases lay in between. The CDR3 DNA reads TGTGCCAGCAGTTTATCGGTGTCGGCAGGGTGGCACGAGCAGTACTTC. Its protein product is CASSLSVSAGWHEQYF.

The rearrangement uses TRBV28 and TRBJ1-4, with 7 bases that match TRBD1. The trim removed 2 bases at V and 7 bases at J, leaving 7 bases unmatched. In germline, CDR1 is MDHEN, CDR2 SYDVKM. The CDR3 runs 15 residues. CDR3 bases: TGTGCCAGCAGTTTAACCCGCAGGGGGGCTGAAAAACTGTTTTTT. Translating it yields CASSLTRRGAEKLFF.

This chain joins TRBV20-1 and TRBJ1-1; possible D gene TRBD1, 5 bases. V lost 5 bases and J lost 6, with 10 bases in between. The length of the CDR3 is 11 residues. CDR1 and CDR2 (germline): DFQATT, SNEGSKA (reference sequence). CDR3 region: CSAEVGAEAFF. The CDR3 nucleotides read TGCAGTGCTGAGGTAGGGGCTGAAGCTTTCTTT.

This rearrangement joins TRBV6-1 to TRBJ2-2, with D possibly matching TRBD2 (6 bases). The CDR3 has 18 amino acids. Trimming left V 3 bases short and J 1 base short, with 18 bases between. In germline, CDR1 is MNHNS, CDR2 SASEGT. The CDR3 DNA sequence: TGTGCCAGCAGTGAGTTGCTTTGGGAGGTAATGAACACCGGGGAGCTGTTTTTT. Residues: CASSELLWEVMNTGELFF.

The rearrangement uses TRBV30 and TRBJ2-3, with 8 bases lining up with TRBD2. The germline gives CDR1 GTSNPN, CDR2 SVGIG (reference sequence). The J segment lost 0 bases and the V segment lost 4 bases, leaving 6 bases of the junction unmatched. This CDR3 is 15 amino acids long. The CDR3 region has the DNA TGTGCCTGGACGAGAGGACTAGCTAGCACAGATACGCAGTATTTT. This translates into CAWTRGLASTDTQYF.

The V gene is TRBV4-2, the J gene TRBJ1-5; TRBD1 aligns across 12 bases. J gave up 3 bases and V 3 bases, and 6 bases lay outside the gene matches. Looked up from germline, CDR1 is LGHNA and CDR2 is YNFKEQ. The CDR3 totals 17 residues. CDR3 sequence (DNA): TGTGCCAGCAGCCACGGGGGGACAGGGGGCATCAATCAGCCCCAGCATTTT. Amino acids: CASSHGGTGGINQPQHF.

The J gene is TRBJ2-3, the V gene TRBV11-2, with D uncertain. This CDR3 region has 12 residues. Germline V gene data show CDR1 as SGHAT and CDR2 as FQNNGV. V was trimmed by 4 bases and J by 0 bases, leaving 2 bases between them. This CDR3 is CASSSSTDTQYF. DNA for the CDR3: TGTGCCAGCAGCTCTAGCACAGATACGCAGTATTTT.

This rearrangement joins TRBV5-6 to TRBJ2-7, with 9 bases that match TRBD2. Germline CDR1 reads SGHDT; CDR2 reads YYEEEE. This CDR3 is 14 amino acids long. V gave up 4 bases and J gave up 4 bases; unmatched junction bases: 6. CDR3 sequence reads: CASSQGLASYEQYF. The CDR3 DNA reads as TGTGCCAGCAGCCAGGGACTAGCCTCGTACGAGCAGTACTTC.

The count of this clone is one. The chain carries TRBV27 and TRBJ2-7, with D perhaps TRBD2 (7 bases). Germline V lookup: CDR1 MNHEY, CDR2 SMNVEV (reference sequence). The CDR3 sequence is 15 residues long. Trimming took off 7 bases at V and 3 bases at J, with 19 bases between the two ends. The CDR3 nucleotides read TGTGCCAGCAAGAGGGGGAGGGCTGTTTACTACGAGCAGTACTTC. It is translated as CASKRGRAVYYEQYF.

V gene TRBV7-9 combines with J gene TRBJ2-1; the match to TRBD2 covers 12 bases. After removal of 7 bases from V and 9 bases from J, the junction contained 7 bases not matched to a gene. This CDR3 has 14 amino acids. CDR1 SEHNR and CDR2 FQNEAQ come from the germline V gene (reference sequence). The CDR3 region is CASTRTSGTGEQFF. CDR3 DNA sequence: TGTGCCAGCACCCGGACTAGCGGGACGGGTGAGCAGTTCTTC.

CDR3 region: CASSPPGNQPQHF. The CDR3 DNA reads as TGTGCCAGCAGTCCCCCGGGCAATCAGCCCCAGCATTTT. The chain joins TRBV27 to TRBJ1-5; D remains ambiguous. The CDR3 is 13 residues long. The ends were cut back, 5 bases at V and 2 bases at J, with 7 bases in the middle. Germline V gene sequence: CDR1 MNHEY, CDR2 SMNVEV (reference sequence).

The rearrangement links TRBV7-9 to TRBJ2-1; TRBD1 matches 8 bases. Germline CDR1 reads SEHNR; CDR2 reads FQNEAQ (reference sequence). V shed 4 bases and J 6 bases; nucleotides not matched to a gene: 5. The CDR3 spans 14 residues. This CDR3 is CASSSGGTGNEQFF. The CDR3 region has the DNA TGTGCCAGCAGCTCCGGTGGGACAGGCAATGAGCAGTTCTTC.